These T cell receptor beta chains were read from a single sample in a study of blood T cell repertoires in COVID-19. TCRdb keeps only in-frame clones here, not all; method: immunoSEQ multiplex PCR. The top ten hold over 1.5% of the sample, which has about 210,000 clones, 88% seen once. The material sequenced was peripheral blood. The receptor set was obtained from a man aged 70-80 years with acute or convalescent COVID-19. Both conserved end residues are trimmed from each CDR3. Each record gives: V gene, CDR3 protein.

v_gene: TRBV6-5
CDR3aa: ASSRTGPSGNTIY

v_gene: TRBV2
CDR3aa: ASSESVHGYT

v_gene: TRBV5-4
CDR3aa: ASSRQAAGRTEAF

v_gene: TRBV19
CDR3aa: ASSAGRTGEEGYT

v_gene: TRBV7-8
CDR3aa: ASSLDRSTVYEQY

v_gene: TRBV30
CDR3aa: AWSPGQGRETQY

v_gene: TRBV28
CDR3aa: ASSPRTGEYTH

v_gene: TRBV7-8
CDR3aa: ASSLEHLYNEQF

v_gene: TRBV24-1
CDR3aa: ATSDGAHSGNRGEQY

v_gene: TRBV5-1
CDR3aa: ASSVRQGASEKLF

v_gene: TRBV28
CDR3aa: ASSLQNRPQH

v_gene: TRBV28
CDR3aa: ASSDSYNQPQH

v_gene: TRBV18
CDR3aa: ASSPGTGVWNEQY

v_gene: TRBV6-5
CDR3aa: ASSYSGTSYNEQF

v_gene: TRBV5-4
CDR3aa: ASSNGVQETQY

v_gene: TRBV19
CDR3aa: ASSTREDPADQKQF

v_gene: TRBV20-1
CDR3aa: SASIVGGFYEQY

v_gene: TRBV18
CDR3aa: ASSPAGVVNQPQH

v_gene: TRBV6-2/TRBV6-3
CDR3aa: ASSYMGQSTDTQY

v_gene: TRBV25-1
CDR3aa: ASSGSGTSYEQY

v_gene: TRBV11-3
CDR3aa: ASSTQGDSYEQY

v_gene: TRBV19
CDR3aa: ASSMGRAYEQY

v_gene: TRBV29-1
CDR3aa: SVDKDFYGYT

v_gene: TRBV5-1
CDR3aa: ASSLAGVDTQY

v_gene: TRBV28
CDR3aa: ASSSQGWYTEAF

v_gene: TRBV11-3
CDR3aa: ASSFSGTSTDTQY

v_gene: TRBV13
CDR3aa: ASSIGTGLVTEAF

v_gene: TRBV2
CDR3aa: ASSGQMNTEAF

v_gene: TRBV28
CDR3aa: ASSLWTSGKREQY

v_gene: TRBV5-4
CDR3aa: ASSLRTSGRDTQY

v_gene: TRBV28
CDR3aa: ASSLKYKPGGEGTEAF

v_gene: TRBV10-1
CDR3aa: ASSESEPGTGALYGYT

v_gene: TRBV6-1
CDR3aa: ASSEWGTASYEQY

v_gene: TRBV7-2
CDR3aa: ASSSLTGGWGQPQH

v_gene: TRBV29-1
CDR3aa: SVEGAGVTYGYT

v_gene: TRBV5-4
CDR3aa: ASSSPAIRTSEQF

v_gene: TRBV11-2
CDR3aa: ASSHPGTGEQY

v_gene: TRBV7-9
CDR3aa: ASSLGPQGRMANVLT

v_gene: TRBV28
CDR3aa: ASRLTGSTYEQY

v_gene: TRBV7-2
CDR3aa: ASSLDRAGKTEAF

v_gene: TRBV7-9
CDR3aa: ASSLGVGDRSYEQY

v_gene: TRBV27
CDR3aa: ASSFSGSKNIQY

v_gene: TRBV7-9
CDR3aa: ASSASGQGNSYEQY

v_gene: TRBV28
CDR3aa: ASSLSQTPGQDIQY

v_gene: TRBV18
CDR3aa: ASSPPALRNEQY

v_gene: TRBV5-8
CDR3aa: ASSSGQGFDEQY

v_gene: TRBV6-5
CDR3aa: ASNRRGQDEKLF

v_gene: TRBV7-3
CDR3aa: ASSLFGLAGGGETQY

v_gene: TRBV7-8
CDR3aa: ASSRDRGFSPLH

v_gene: TRBV5-6
CDR3aa: ASNTGTDYNEQF

v_gene: TRBV9
CDR3aa: ASSVDAQAAYEQY

v_gene: TRBV4-1
CDR3aa: ASSQDPFLAGADYGYT

v_gene: TRBV2
CDR3aa: ASSETLSTAGANVLT

v_gene: TRBV16
CDR3aa: ASSGPAEGGPNEQF

v_gene: TRBV5-4
CDR3aa: ASSLREGSEAF

v_gene: TRBV28
CDR3aa: ASSRGRGRGNEKLF

v_gene: TRBV18
CDR3aa: ASSPTGTSNQPQH

v_gene: TRBV27
CDR3aa: ASSTSYRITYEQY

v_gene: TRBV24-1
CDR3aa: ATSDSRQGSTDTQY